Described below is a single TCR beta chain sequence and its context. Primers included in the PCR were 60 Vbeta and 13 Jbeta primers. Sequencing used immunoSEQ multiplex PCR; TCRdb keeps in-frame clones, though not all of them. This repertoire shows hundreds of thousands of clones, around 73% found once; its top ten account for around 3.9%. V lost 4 bases and J lost 4, with 17 bases in between. The CDR3 contains 15 residues. Germline CDR1 reads SEHNR; CDR2 reads FQNEAQ (reference sequence). The entry originates in a study of cytomegalovirus exposure and HLA in healthy donors. This chain connects TRBV7-9 to TRBJ2-7, with D uncertain. This clonotype was obtained from a male donor in good health and CMV-seronegative. Sample: PBMCs. CDR3 sequence: CASSSHSSLEYEQYF. The DNA for the CDR3 is TGTGCCAGCAGCTCCCATTCTTCATTGGAGTACGAGCAGTACTTC.